What follows are 20 T cell receptor beta chains derived from one specimen sequenced in a study of molecular identifiers for immune sequencing clone quantification. MiXCR was run by TCRdb on the PCR reads, yielding one entry per CDR3 protein. The sample records more than 95,000 distinct CDR3 sequences, less than 25% being singletons. Input material: naive CD8+ T cells from blood, with Jurkat cell RNA spiked in. As for subset: FACS-sorted CD8+CD4-CCR7+CD45RA+ naive T cells. The source of these receptors is a human donor in good health. Some libraries in this study had Jurkat cell RNA spiked in.

This clonotype came up many times. The genes are TRBV5-5 and TRBJ2-5, with D possibly being TRBD1 (6 bases). Trimming cost V 4 bases and J 10 bases, with 11 bases left between them. CDR3 length: 11 amino acids. CDR1 SGHKS and CDR2 YYEKEE come from the germline V gene (reference sequence). The CDR3 reads CASSLQGIQYF. The CDR3 nucleotides read TGTGCCAGCAGCCTACAGGGCATCCAGTACTTC. The variable domain in full, with the rest retrieved from reference TRBV5-5 and TRBJ2-5, is DAGVTQSPTHLIKTRGQQVTLRCSPISGHKSVSWYQQVLGQGPQFIFQYYEKEERGRGNFPDRFSARQFPNYSSELNVNALLLGDSALYLCASSLQGIQYFGPGTRLLVL.

This clonotype was seen a single time. An end of the junction differs from the germline gene, which may be a read error. The chain uses TRBV19 and TRBJ2-1; TRBD2 agrees at 7 bases. The CDR3 spans 16 residues. Germline V CDR1 and CDR2: LNHDA, SQIVND (reference sequence). CDR3 coding DNA: TGTGCCAGTGGTATCTTACGTCTAGCGGAGAACAATGAGCAGTTCTTC. The encoded protein is CASGILRLAENNEQFF.

This clonotype came up many times. J is TRBJ2-7 and V is TRBV4-3; tentatively, D is TRBD1 (6 bases). V gave up 1 base and J gave up 2 bases, with 12 bases separating them. The V gene's germline CDR1 is LGHNA and CDR2 YSLEER. The CDR3 has 15 residues. CDR3 DNA sequence: TGCGCCAGCAGCCAAGGCGACGACAGGCCCTACGAGCAGTACTTC. Translating gives CASSQGDDRPYEQYF.

This clonotype has at least ten counts. This chain uses TRBV4-1 with TRBJ1-5; D ambiguous. Trimming stripped 4 bases from V and 1 base from J, with 5 bases between. The CDR3 has 13 amino acids. Germline values: CDR1 MGHRA, CDR2 YSYEKL. The CDR3: CASSRGSNQPQHF. The DNA of the CDR3 is TGCGCCAGCAGCCGAGGGAGCAATCAGCCCCAGCATTTT.

The J gene is TRBJ1-5, the V gene TRBV27, with unresolved D. Germline assignment: CDR1 MNHEY and CDR2 SMNVEV (reference sequence). This CDR3 is 12 amino acids long. V dropped 6 bases and J dropped 2 bases, with 5 bases sitting between them. CDR3 region: CASRAGNQPQHF. The CDR3 DNA follows: TGTGCCAGCAGAGCCGGCAATCAGCCCCAGCATTTT.

In the case of this clonotype: This may be a read error, as it is one base from a much larger clone. This chain joins TRBV6-2 or TRBV6-3 and TRBJ1-1; D is ambiguous. The CDR3 has 14 residues. CDR1 is MNHEY and CDR2 is SVGEGT in the germline V gene. CDR3 amino acids: CASNTVRTNTVAFF. The CDR3, as DNA: TGTGCCAGCAATACGGTCCGGACGAACACTGTAGCTTTCTTT.

V is TRBV4-3 and J is TRBJ2-7; 9 nucleotides line up with TRBD1. V was pared by 0 bases and J by 0 bases, with 6 bases of the junction left unmatched. The CDR3 runs to 17 residues. Germline V gene sequence: CDR1 LGHNA, CDR2 YSLEER. The CDR3 nucleotides read TGCGCCAGCAGCCAAGATACCGGGACAGGGAGCTCCTACGAGCAGTACTTC. Translated: CASSQDTGTGSSYEQYF.

V is TRBV3-1 and J is TRBJ2-7; no reliable D call. This CDR3 contains 15 residues. V was cut by 0 bases and J by 3 bases, with 12 bases left in between. CDR1 LGHDT and CDR2 YNNKEL come from the germline V gene (reference sequence). The CDR3 spells CASSQDRPAFYEQYF. The DNA of the CDR3 is TGTGCCAGCAGCCAAGACAGGCCGGCATTCTACGAGCAGTACTTC.

The rearrangement joins TRBV9 to TRBJ2-7; 8 bases agree with TRBD1. Germline V CDR1 and CDR2: SGDLS, YYNGEE. The CDR3 consists of 14 residues. After removal of 5 bases from V and 1 base from J, the junction contained 5 bases not matched to a gene. The CDR3 is CASSLGQESYEQYF. CDR3 in DNA: TGTGCCAGCAGTCTGGGACAGGAGTCCTACGAGCAGTACTTC.

This clonotype was counted at least ten times. V gene TRBV19 combines with J gene TRBJ2-3; tentative D call: TRBD1 (6 bases). V lost 4 bases to trimming and J lost 5 bases, with 10 bases between them. Germline-derived CDR1 and CDR2 are LNHDA and SQIVND (reference sequence). The length of the CDR3 is 13 residues. The CDR3 region is CASSNGGLDTQYF. DNA for the CDR3: TGTGCCAGTAGTAATGGGGGCCTAGATACGCAGTATTTT.

This clonotype was recorded many times. The rearrangement uses TRBV30 and TRBJ2-2, with TRBD1 identical over 7 bases. Per the germline V gene, CDR1 is GTSNPN and CDR2 is SVGIG (reference sequence). This CDR3 has 15 residues. The V segment lost 4 bases and the J segment 1 base; nucleotides outside the gene matches: 6. The CDR3 nucleotides read TGTGCCTGGAATAGGGACAGCGAGAACACCGGGGAGCTGTTTTTT. Protein: CAWNRDSENTGELFF.

The sample holds many counts of this clonotype. V usage is TRBV5-6 and J usage is TRBJ2-3; 8 bases line up with TRBD1. The CDR3 contains 16 residues. Germline CDR1 SGHDT, CDR2 YYEEEE. V was clipped by 4 bases and J by 0 bases; unmatched bases: 7. This CDR3 reads CASSTTGGTSTDTQYF. For the CDR3, the DNA is TGTGCCAGCAGCACCACAGGGGGAACTAGCACAGATACGCAGTATTTT.

This clonotype was detected many times. The CDR3 reads CASRSPGLALEQYF. The CDR3 DNA reads TGTGCCAGCAGATCGCCGGGACTAGCCCTCGAGCAGTACTTC. The genes are TRBV2 and TRBJ2-7; 9 nucleotides agree with TRBD2. The junction had 9 bases not matched to a gene; V was cut back by 6 bases and J by 6 bases. The CDR3 is 14 residues long. Germline CDR1 SNHLY, CDR2 FYNNEI.

Remarks on this clonotype: This may be a read error, as it is one base from a much larger clone. The chain links TRBV19 to TRBJ1-5; D call uncertain. The CDR3 runs to 12 residues. With 4 bases removed from V and 7 bases from J, the gap between germline ends came to 8 bases. The germline CDR1 and CDR2 sequences are LNHDA and SQIVND (reference sequence). The CDR3 reads CASSTARQPQHF. The CDR3 bases are TGTGCCAGTAGTACGGCGCGCCAGCCCCAGCATTTT.

The gene calls are TRBV19 and TRBJ2-2; D is unclear. Germline V gives CDR1 LNHDA, CDR2 SQIVND (reference sequence). V gave up 11 bases and J gave up 1 base, with 8 bases separating them. This CDR3 has 12 amino acids. The CDR3 DNA is TGTGCCTCGATCCGGAACACCGGGGAGCTGTTTTTT. Translated, it gives CASIRNTGELFF.

Note on this clonotype: This may come from a read error, since a much larger clone is one base off. The rearrangement uses TRBV24-1 and TRBJ2-2; TRBD1 or TRBD2 may be the D gene (5 bases each). The CDR3 sequence is 14 residues long. Trimming shortened V by 3 bases and J by 9 bases, and 13 bases separated the two germline ends. Germline lookup yields CDR1 KGHDR and CDR2 SFDVKD. CDR3 loop: CATSDAAGTRELFF. DNA for the CDR3: TGTGCCACCAGTGATGCCGCTGGGACCCGGGAGCTGTTTTTT.

The rearrangement links TRBV5-6 to TRBJ1-3; tentative D call: TRBD1 (5 bases). Trimming removed 4 bases from V and 3 bases from J, with 8 bases in between. Germline lookup yields CDR1 SGHDT and CDR2 YYEEEE. This CDR3 is built from 13 residues. CDR3 residues: CASSGGYGNTIYF. CDR3 DNA: TGTGCCAGCAGCGGGGGGTATGGAAACACCATATATTTT.

This clonotype occurred once. Given a much more abundant clone one base away, this may be a read error. The chain employs TRBV12-3 or TRBV12-4 and TRBJ2-3; D is perhaps TRBD2 (6 bases). This CDR3 has 14 residues. With 3 bases removed from V and 2 bases from J, the gap between germline ends came to 9 bases. The CDR3 spells CASSFSGLTDTQYF. For the CDR3, the DNA is TGTGCCAGCAGTTTTAGCGGTCTCACAGATACGCAGTATTTT.

In its sample, this clonotype was seen many times. J is TRBJ1-1 and V is TRBV7-9; D ambiguous. Germline assignment: CDR1 SEHNR and CDR2 FQNEAQ (reference sequence). CDR3 length: 17 residues. V gave up 5 bases and J gave up 1 base, with 20 bases separating them. The chain's CDR3 is CASSPHPSMGWNTEAFF. The CDR3 nucleotides read TGTGCCAGCAGCCCACACCCCTCTATGGGTTGGAACACTGAAGCTTTCTTT. Supplemented by reference TRBV7-9 and TRBJ1-1, the full variable domain reads DTGVSQNPRHKITKRGQNVTFRCDPISEHNRLYWYRQTLGQGPEFLTYFQNEAQLEKSRLLSDRFSAERPKGSFSTLEIQRTEQGDSAMYLCASSPHPSMGWNTEAFFGQGTRLTVV.

The chain is built from TRBV6-5 and TRBJ2-2, with 8 bases identical to TRBD2. Germline trimming cut 2 bases from V and 6 bases from J; bases unmatched to any gene: 8. Germline values: CDR1 MNHEY, CDR2 SVGAGI. This CDR3 has 16 residues. Here the CDR3 DNA reads TGTGCCAGCAGTTACCTTGGCGGGGGGACTTCCGGGGAGCTGTTTTTT. As protein: CASSYLGGGTSGELFF.